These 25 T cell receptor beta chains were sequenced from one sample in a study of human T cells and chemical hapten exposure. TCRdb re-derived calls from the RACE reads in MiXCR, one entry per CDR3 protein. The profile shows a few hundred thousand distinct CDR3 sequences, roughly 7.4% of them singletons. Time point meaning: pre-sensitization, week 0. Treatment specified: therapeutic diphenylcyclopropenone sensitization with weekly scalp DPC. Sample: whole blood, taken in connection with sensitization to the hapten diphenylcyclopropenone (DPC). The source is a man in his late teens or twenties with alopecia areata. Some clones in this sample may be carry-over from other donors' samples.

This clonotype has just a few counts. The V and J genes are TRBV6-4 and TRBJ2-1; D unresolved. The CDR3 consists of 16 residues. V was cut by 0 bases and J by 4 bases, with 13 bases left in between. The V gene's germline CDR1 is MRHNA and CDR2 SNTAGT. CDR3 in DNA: TGTGCCAGCAGTGACTCGGGAACAGCACCGTACAATGAGCAGTTCTTC. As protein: CASSDSGTAPYNEQFF.

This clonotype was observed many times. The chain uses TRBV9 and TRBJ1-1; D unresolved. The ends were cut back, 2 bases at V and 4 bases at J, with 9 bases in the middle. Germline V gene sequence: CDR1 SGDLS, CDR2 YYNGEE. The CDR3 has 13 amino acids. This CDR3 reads CASSVTRGTEAFF. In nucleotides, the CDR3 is TGTGCCAGCAGCGTGACGCGTGGCACTGAAGCTTTCTTT.

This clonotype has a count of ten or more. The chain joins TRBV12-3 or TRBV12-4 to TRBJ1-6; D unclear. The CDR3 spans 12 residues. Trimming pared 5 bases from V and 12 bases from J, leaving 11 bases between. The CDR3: CASSLPPGPLHF. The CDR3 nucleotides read TGTGCCAGCAGTCTACCCCCCGGACCCCTCCACTTT.

The CDR3 DNA sequence: TGTGCCAGCAGCCGCGCCCGGGGAGCTTCGAACGAGCAGTACTTC. It encodes CASSRARGASNEQYF. The gene calls are TRBV4-2 and TRBJ2-7; maybe TRBD2 (5 bases). CDR3 length equals 15 residues. The V gene's germline CDR1 is LGHNA and CDR2 YNFKEQ. V was cut by 4 bases and J by 5 bases, with 18 bases left in between.

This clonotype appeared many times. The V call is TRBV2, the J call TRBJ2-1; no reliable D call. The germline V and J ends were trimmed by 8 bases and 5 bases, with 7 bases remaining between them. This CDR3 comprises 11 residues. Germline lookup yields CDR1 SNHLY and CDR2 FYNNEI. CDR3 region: CASARDNEQFF. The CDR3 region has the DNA TGTGCCAGCGCCCGGGACAATGAGCAGTTCTTC.

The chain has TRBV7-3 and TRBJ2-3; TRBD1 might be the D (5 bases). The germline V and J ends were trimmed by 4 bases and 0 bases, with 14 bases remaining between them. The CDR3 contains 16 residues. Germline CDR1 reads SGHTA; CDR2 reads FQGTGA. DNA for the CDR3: TGTGCCAGCAGCTACACCGGACAACGGAGCACAGATACGCAGTATTTT. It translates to CASSYTGQRSTDTQYF.

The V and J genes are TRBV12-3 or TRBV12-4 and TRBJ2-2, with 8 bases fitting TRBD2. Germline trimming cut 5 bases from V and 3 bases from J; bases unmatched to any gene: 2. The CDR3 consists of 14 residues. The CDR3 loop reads CASSREGHTGELFF. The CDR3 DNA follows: TGTGCCAGCAGTCGGGAGGGTCACACCGGGGAGCTGTTTTTT.

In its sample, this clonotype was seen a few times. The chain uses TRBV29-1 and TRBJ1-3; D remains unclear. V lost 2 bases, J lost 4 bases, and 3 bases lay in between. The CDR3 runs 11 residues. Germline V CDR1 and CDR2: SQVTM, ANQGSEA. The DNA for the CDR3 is TGCAGCGTTGAACTAGGAAACACCATATATTTT. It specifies CSVELGNTIYF. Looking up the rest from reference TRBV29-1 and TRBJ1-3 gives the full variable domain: SAVISQKPSRDICQRGTSLTIQCQVDSQVTMMFWYRQQPGQSLTLIATANQGSEATYESGFVIDKFPISRPNLTFSTLTVSNMSPEDSSIYLCSVELGNTIYFGEGSWLTVV.

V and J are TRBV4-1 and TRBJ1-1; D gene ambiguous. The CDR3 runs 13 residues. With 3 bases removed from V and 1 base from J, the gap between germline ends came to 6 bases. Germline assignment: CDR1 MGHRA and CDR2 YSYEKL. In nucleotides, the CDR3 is TGCGCCAGCAGCCACCACAAGAACACTGAAGCTTTCTTT. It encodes CASSHHKNTEAFF.

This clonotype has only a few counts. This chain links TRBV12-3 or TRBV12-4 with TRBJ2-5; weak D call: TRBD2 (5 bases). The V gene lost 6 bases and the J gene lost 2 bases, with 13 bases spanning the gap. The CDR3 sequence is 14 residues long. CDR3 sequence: CASSSSGIQETQYF. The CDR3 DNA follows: TGTGCCAGCAGCTCCTCGGGGATACAAGAGACCCAGTACTTC.

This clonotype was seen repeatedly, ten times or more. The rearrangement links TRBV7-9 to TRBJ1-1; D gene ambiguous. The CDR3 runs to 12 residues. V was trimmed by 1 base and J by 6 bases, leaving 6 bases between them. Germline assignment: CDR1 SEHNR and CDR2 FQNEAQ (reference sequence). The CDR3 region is CASSLENSEAFF. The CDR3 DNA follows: TGTGCCAGCAGCTTAGAGAATTCTGAAGCTTTCTTT.

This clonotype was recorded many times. Here the CDR3 DNA reads TGTGCCAGCAGCACAACAGGGGACACTGAAGCTTTCTTT. Its translation: CASSTTGDTEAFF. The chain employs TRBV7-3 and TRBJ1-1; 7 positions agree with TRBD1. The CDR3 extends over 13 amino acids. Germline V gene lookup returns CDR1 SGHTA and CDR2 FQGTGA. J gave up 3 bases and V 5 bases, and 3 bases lay outside the gene matches.

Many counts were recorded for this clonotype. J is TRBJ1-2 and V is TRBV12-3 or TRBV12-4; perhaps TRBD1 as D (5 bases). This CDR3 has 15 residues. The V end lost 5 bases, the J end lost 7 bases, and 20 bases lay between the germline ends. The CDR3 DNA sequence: TGTGCCAGCAGTGGGAGAGGAGGCAGGGAAAGTGGCTACACCTTC. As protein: CASSGRGGRESGYTF.

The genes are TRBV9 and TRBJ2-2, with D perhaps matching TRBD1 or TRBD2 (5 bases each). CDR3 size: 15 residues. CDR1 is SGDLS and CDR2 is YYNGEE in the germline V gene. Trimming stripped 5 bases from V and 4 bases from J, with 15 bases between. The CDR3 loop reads CASRTVGDPTGELFF. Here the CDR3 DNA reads TGTGCCAGCAGAACCGTCGGGGACCCCACCGGGGAGCTGTTTTTT.

CDR3 in amino acids: CASSLGGLAGVETQYF. The CDR3 DNA sequence: TGTGCCAGCAGCTTAGGAGGATTAGCGGGGGTCGAGACCCAGTACTTC. The chain links TRBV7-8 to TRBJ2-5; 9 nucleotides match TRBD2. CDR3 length: 16 amino acids. Germline CDR1 SGHVS, CDR2 FQNEAQ. With V trimmed by 1 base and J by 5 bases, 8 bases remained unmatched.

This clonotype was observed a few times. The CDR3 here is CSVVGRGTDTQYF. CDR3 sequence (DNA): TGCAGCGTTGTCGGCAGGGGCACAGATACGCAGTATTTT. The gene calls are TRBV29-1 and TRBJ2-3, with D tentatively TRBD1 (5 bases). Trimming left V 4 bases short and J 1 base short, with 9 bases between. The V gene's germline CDR1 is SQVTM and CDR2 ANQGSEA. The CDR3 contains 13 residues.

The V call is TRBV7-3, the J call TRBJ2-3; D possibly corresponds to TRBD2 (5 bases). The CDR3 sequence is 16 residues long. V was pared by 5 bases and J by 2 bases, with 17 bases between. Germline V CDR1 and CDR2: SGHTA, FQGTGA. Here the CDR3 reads CASSASGGPFTDTQYF. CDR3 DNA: TGTGCCAGCAGCGCCTCCGGCGGGCCCTTCACAGATACGCAGTATTTT.

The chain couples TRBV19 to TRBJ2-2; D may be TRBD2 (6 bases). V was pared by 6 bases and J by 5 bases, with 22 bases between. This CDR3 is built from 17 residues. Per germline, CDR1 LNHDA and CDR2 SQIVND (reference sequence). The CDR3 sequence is CASSPPAGRDATGELFF. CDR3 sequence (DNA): TGTGCCAGTAGCCCCCCGGCGGGGCGGGATGCGACCGGGGAGCTGTTTTTT.

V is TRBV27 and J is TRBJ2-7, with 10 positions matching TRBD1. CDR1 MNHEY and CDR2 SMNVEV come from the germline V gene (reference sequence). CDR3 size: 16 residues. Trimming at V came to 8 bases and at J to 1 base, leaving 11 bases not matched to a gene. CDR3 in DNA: TGTGCCAGCGTAACATATGGGGACAGGGGTTCCTACGAGCAGTACTTC. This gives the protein CASVTYGDRGSYEQYF.

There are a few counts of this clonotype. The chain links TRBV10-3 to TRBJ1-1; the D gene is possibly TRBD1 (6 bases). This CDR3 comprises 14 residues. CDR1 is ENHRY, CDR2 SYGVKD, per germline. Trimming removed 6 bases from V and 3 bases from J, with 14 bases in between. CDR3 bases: TGTGCCATCAGGGATACAGGGTTTTACACTGAAGCTTTCTTT. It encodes CAIRDTGFYTEAFF.

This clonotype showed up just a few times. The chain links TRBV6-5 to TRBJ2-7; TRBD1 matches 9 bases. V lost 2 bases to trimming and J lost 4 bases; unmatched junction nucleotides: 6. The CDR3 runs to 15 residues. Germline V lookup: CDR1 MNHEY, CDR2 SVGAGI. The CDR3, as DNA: TGTGCCAGCAGTTACACCACAGGGGGCGATTACGAGCAGTACTTC. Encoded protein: CASSYTTGGDYEQYF.

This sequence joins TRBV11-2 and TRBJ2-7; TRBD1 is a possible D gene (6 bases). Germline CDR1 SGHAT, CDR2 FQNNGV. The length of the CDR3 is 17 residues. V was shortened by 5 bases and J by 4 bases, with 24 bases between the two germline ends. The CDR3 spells CASSVTPGDPALYEQYF. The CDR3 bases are TGTGCCAGCAGCGTCACCCCAGGGGATCCAGCCTTATACGAGCAGTACTTC. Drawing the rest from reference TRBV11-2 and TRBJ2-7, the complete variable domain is EAGVAQSPRYKIIEKRQSVAFWCNPISGHATLYWYQQILGQGPKLLIQFQNNGVVDDSQLPKDRFSAERLKGVDSTLKIQPAKLEDSAVYLCASSVTPGDPALYEQYFGPGTRLTVT.

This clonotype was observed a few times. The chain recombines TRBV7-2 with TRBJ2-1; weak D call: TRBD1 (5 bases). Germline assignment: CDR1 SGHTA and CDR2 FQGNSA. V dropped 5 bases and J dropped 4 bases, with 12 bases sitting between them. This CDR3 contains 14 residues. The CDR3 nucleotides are TGTGCCAGCAGCCCCGGACAAATTTACAATGAGCAGTTCTTC. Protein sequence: CASSPGQIYNEQFF.

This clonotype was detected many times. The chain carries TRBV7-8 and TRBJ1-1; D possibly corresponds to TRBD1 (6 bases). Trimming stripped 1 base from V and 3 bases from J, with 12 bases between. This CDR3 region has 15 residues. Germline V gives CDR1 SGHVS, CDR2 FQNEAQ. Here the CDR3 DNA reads TGTGCCAGCAGCTTAGGACTCCGGACAGACACTGAAGCTTTCTTT. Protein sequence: CASSLGLRTDTEAFF.

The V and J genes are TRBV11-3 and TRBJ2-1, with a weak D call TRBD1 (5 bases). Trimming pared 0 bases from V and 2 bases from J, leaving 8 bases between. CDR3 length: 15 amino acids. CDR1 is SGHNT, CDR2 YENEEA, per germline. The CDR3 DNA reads TGTGCCAGCAGCTTAGATACAGGAGCCTACAATGAGCAGTTCTTC. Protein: CASSLDTGAYNEQFF.